The clone carrying this T cell receptor (beta chain) was seen at least ten times. The data originate from a study of Graves' ophthalmopathy and Graves' hyperthyroidism. TCR beta CDR3 regions were amplified from RNA transcripts. An initial RT-PCR round employing HTBI primers preceded a second-round multiplex PCR. TCRdb re-called the multiplex PCR reads with MiXCR, one entry per CDR3 protein. Of approximately 500,000 distinct CDR3 sequences in the sample, 13% to 15% were seen once. Germline V gene lookup returns CDR1 MNHEY and CDR2 SVGEGT. The ends were cut back, 6 bases at V and 2 bases at J, with 20 bases in the middle. The CDR3 sequence is 16 residues long.

Sequences were obtained from blood. This TCR was recovered from a woman aged 25 to 39 with Graves' ophthalmopathy. The V and J genes are TRBV6-2 or TRBV6-3 and TRBJ2-7; TRBD1 might be the D (6 bases). CDR3 protein: CASSWERQAVTYEQYF. CDR3 in DNA: TGTGCCAGCAGCTGGGAACGACAGGCGGTAACCTACGAGCAGTACTTC.